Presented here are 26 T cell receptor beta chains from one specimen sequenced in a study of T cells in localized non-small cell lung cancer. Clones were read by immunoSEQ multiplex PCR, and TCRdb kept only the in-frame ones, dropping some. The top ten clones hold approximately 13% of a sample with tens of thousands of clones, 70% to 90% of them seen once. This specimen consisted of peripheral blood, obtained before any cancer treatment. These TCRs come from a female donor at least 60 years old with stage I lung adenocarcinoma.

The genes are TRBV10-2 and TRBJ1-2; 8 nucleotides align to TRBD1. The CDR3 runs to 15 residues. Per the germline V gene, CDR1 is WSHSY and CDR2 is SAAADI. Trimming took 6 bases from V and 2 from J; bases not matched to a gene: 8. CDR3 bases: TGCGCCAGCAGGCCCGACAGGGGAGGGAACTATGGCTACACCTTC. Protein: CASRPDRGGNYGYTF.

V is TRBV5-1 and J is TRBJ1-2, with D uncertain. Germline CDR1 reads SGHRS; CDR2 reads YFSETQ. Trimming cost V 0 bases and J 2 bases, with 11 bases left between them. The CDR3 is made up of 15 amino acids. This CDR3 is CASSLEGGKNYGYTF. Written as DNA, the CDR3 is TGCGCCAGCAGCTTGGAAGGAGGGAAGAACTATGGCTACACCTTC.

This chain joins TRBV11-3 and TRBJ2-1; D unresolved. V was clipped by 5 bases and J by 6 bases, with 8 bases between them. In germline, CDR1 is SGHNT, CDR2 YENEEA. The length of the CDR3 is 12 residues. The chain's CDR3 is CASSPETNEQFF. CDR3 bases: TGTGCCAGCAGCCCTGAAACCAATGAGCAGTTCTTC.

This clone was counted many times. The CDR3 DNA reads TGTGCCAGCAGCCAAGTGAGGGAGGACACCGGGGAGCTGTTTTTT. Translation: CASSQVREDTGELFF. The rearrangement links TRBV5-5 to TRBJ2-2; tentatively, D is TRBD2 (6 bases). V was pared by 4 bases and J by 3 bases, with 13 bases between. Germline CDR1 reads SGHKS; CDR2 reads YYEKEE (reference sequence). The CDR3 totals 15 residues.

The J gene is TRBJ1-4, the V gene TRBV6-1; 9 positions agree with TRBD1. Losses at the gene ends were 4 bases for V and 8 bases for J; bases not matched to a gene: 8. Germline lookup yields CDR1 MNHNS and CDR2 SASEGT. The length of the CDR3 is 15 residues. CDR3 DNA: TGTGCCAGCAGTGCAACCGGGACAGGGCTAGAAAAACTGTTTTTT. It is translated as CASSATGTGLEKLFF.

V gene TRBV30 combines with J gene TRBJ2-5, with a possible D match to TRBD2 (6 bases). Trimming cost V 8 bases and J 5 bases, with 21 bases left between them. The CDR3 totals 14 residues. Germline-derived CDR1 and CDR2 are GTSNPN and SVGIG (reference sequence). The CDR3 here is CARTIRGGMETQYF. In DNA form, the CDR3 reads TGTGCCCGGACAATACGGGGAGGAATGGAGACCCAGTACTTC. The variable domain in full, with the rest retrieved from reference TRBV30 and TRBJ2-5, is SQTIHQWPATLVQPVGSPLSLECTVEGTSNPNLYWYRQAAGRGLQLLFYSVGIGQISSEVPQNLSASRPQDRQFILSSKKLLLSDSGFYLCARTIRGGMETQYFGPGTRLLVL.

In DNA, the CDR3 is TGTGCCAGCAGGCAACTAATCGGGGGAAACACCATATATTTT. It encodes CASRQLIGGNTIYF. V gene TRBV6-5 combines with J gene TRBJ1-3; D gene unclear. V gave up 6 bases and J gave up 4 bases, with 13 bases separating them. Germline CDR1 and CDR2: MNHEY and SVGAGI. CDR3 size: 14 residues.

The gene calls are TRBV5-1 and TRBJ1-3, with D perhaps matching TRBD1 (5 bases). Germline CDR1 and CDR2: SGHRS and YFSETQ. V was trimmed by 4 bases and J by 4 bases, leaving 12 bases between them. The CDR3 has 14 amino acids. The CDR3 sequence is CASSLGVVGNTIYF. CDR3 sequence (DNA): TGCGCCAGCAGCCTAGGGGTAGTCGGAAACACCATATATTTT.

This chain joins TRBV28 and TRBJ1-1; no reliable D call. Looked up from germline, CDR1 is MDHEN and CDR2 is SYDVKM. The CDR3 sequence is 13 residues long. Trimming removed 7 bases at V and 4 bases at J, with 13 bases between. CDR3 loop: CASIPELGTEAFF. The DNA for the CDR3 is TGTGCCAGCATACCAGAGCTGGGCACTGAAGCTTTCTTT.

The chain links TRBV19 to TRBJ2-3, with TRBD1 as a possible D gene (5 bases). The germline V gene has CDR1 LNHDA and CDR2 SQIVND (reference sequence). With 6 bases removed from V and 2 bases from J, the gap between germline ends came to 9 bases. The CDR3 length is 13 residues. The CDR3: CASRDTNTDTQYF. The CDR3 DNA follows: TGTGCCAGTAGGGACACCAACACAGATACGCAGTATTTT.

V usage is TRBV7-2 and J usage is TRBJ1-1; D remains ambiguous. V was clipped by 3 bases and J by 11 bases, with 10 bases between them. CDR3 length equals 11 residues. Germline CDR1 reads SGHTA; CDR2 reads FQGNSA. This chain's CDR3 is CASSFLTTAFF. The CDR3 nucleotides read TGTGCCAGCAGCTTCCTTACTACCGCTTTCTTT.

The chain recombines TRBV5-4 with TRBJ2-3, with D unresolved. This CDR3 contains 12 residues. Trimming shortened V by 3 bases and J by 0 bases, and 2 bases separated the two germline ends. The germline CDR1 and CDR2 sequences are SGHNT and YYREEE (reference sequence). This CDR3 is CASSYSTDTQYF. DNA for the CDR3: TGTGCCAGCAGCTATAGCACAGATACGCAGTATTTT.

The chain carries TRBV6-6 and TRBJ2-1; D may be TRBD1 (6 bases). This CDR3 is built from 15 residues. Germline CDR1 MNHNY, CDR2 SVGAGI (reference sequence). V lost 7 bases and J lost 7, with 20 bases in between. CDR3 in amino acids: CASTHGQQKGNEQFF. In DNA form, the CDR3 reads TGTGCCAGCACCCACGGACAGCAGAAAGGGAATGAGCAGTTCTTC.

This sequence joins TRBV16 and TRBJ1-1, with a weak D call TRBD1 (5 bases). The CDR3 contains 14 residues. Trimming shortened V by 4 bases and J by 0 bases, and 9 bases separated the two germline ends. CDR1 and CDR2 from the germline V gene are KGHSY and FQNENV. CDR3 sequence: CASSRQSMNTEAFF. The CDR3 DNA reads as TGTGCCAGCAGCCGACAGTCAATGAACACTGAAGCTTTCTTT.

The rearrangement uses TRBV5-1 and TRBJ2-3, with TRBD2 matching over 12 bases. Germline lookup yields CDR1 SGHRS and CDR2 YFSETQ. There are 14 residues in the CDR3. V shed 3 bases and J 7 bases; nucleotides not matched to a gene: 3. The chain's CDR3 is CASSSGTSGYTQYF. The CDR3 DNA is TGCGCCAGCAGCTCCGGGACTAGCGGGTATACGCAGTATTTT.

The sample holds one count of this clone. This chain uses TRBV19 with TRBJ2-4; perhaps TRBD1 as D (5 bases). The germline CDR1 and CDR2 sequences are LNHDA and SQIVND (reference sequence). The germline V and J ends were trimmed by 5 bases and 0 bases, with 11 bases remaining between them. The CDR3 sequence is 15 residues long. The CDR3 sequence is CASSPQVVAKNIQYF. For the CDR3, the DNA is TGTGCCAGTAGTCCACAGGTCGTAGCCAAAAACATTCAGTACTTC.

DNA of the CDR3: TGTGCCATCAGTGAGTCGACTAGCGGGGTAGCCAAAAACATTCAGTACTTC. It is translated as CAISESTSGVAKNIQYF. This chain connects TRBV10-3 to TRBJ2-4; 11 bases agree with TRBD2. Per the germline V gene, CDR1 is ENHRY and CDR2 is SYGVKD. J was trimmed by 0 bases and V by 0 bases; bases with no gene match: 1. The CDR3 has 17 amino acids.

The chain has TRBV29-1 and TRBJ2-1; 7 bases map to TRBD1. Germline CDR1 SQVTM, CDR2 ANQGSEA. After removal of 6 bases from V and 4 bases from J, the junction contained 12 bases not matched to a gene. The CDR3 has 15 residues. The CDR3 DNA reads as TGCAGCGTGACGACTCTGGACAGGACGTACAATGAGCAGTTCTTC. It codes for CSVTTLDRTYNEQFF.

The CDR3 loop is CASSPPGQYLNTEAFF. The CDR3 DNA is TGTGCCAGCAGTCCTCCCGGACAGTATTTGAACACTGAAGCTTTCTTT. The rearrangement joins TRBV27 to TRBJ1-1, with TRBD1 as a possible D gene (6 bases). CDR1 is MNHEY and CDR2 is SMNVEV in the germline V gene (reference sequence). There are 16 residues in the CDR3. V gave up 5 bases and J gave up 0 bases, with 16 bases separating them.

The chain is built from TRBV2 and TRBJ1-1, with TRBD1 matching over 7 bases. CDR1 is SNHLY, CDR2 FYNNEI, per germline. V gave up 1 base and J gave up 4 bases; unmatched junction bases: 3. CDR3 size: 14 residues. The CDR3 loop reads CASSEERGLTEAFF. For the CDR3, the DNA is TGTGCCAGCAGTGAAGAGAGGGGGCTCACTGAAGCTTTCTTT.

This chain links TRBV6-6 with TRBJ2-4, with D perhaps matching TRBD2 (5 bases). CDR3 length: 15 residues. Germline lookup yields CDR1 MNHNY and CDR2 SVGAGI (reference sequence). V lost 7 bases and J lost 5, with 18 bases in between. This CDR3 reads CASKDQKRPENIQYF. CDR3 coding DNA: TGTGCCAGCAAAGATCAGAAGCGGCCCGAAAACATTCAGTACTTC.

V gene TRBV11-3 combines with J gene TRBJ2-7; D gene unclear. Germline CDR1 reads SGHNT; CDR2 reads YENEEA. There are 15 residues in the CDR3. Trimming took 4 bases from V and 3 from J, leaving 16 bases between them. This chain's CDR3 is CASSSPVGSSYEQYF. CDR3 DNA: TGTGCCAGCAGCTCCCCTGTCGGGTCCAGCTACGAGCAGTACTTC.

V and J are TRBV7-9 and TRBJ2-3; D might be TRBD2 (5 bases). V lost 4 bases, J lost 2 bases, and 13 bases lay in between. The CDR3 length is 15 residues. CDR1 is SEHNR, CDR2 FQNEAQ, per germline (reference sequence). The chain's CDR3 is CASSSAGHSTDTQYF. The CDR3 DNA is TGTGCCAGCAGCTCTGCGGGTCATTCCACAGATACGCAGTATTTT.

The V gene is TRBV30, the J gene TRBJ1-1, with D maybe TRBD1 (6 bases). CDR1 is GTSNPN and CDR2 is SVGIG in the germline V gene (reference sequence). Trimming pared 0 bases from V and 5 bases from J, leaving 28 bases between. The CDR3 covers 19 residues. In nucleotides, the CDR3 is TGTGCCTGGAGTGTACCTAATATCCGGACAGCTTGGGAGGGGACTGAAGCTTTCTTT. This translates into CAWSVPNIRTAWEGTEAFF. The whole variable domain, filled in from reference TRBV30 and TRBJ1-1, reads SQTIHQWPATLVQPVGSPLSLECTVEGTSNPNLYWYRQAAGRGLQLLFYSVGIGQISSEVPQNLSASRPQDRQFILSSKKLLLSDSGFYLCAWSVPNIRTAWEGTEAFFGQGTRLTVV.

The CDR3 loop reads CASSLDPPAGGTYGYTF. As DNA, the CDR3 is TGCGCCAGCAGCTTGGACCCCCCAGCAGGGGGGACCTATGGCTACACCTTC. V and J are TRBV5-1 and TRBJ1-2; 7 positions agree with TRBD1. Looked up from germline, CDR1 is SGHRS and CDR2 is YFSETQ. This CDR3 region has 17 residues. The V and J ends lost 0 bases and 4 bases, in that order; junction bases with no gene match: 12.

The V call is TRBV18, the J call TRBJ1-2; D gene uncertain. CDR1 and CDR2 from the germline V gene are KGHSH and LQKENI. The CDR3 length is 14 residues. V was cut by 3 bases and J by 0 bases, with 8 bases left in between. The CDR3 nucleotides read TGTGCCAGCTCACCGGCAAGGGCTAACTATGGCTACACCTTC. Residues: CASSPARANYGYTF.